A single sample gave rise to the 21 T cell receptor beta chains below, sequenced in a study of radiotherapy plus CTLA-4 blockade in lung cancer. Here immunoSEQ multiplex PCR was the method, and the copy in TCRdb shows in-frame clones only, minus some. Of fewer than 45,000 clones listed, roughly 85% were seen once; the top ten hold about 5.6%. The material sequenced was peripheral blood, taken from a patient treated with radiotherapy plus ipilimumab. These receptors were obtained from a human donor with non-small cell lung cancer who had stable disease on radiotherapy plus ipilimumab.

The V gene is TRBV11-2, the J gene TRBJ2-1; tentative D call: TRBD1 (5 bases). The CDR3 runs to 18 residues. The V and J ends lost 3 bases and 0 bases respectively, with 18 bases between them. The V gene's germline CDR1 is SGHAT and CDR2 FQNNGV. The CDR3 sequence: CASSFTWAADSSYNEQFF. The CDR3 nucleotides are TGTGCCAGCAGCTTCACTTGGGCAGCCGACAGCTCCTACAATGAGCAGTTCTTC.

This chain joins TRBV4-1 and TRBJ2-5, with TRBD1 matching over 8 bases. The V segment lost 1 base and the J segment 4 bases; nucleotides outside the gene matches: 5. Germline-derived CDR1 and CDR2 are MGHRA and YSYEKL. The CDR3 sequence is 15 residues long. The CDR3 nucleotides read TGCGCCAGCAGCCAAGTGACTACAGGGGGAGAGACCCAGTACTTC. Amino acid sequence: CASSQVTTGGETQYF.

J is TRBJ2-1 and V is TRBV6-1, with 8 bases that match TRBD1. Unmatched junction bases numbered 10, after V lost 2 bases and J lost 7 bases. The CDR3 has 16 amino acids. The germline gives CDR1 MNHNS, CDR2 SASEGT. In nucleotides, the CDR3 is TGTGCCAGCAGTGAACCAGGGGGCAGGACCCTTAATGAGCAGTTCTTC. Translated, it gives CASSEPGGRTLNEQFF.

The chain employs TRBV6-1 and TRBJ2-5; 8 nucleotides agree with TRBD1. V lost 5 bases to trimming and J lost 5 bases; unmatched junction nucleotides: 7. Germline CDR1 and CDR2: MNHNS and SASEGT. The CDR3 spans 14 residues. As DNA, the CDR3 is TGTGCCAGCAGTACTCGACAGGGGCTGGAGACCCAGTACTTC. Translating gives CASSTRQGLETQYF.

The rearrangement joins TRBV14 to TRBJ2-5; D might be TRBD2 (6 bases). Germline values: CDR1 SGHDN, CDR2 FVKESK. CDR3 length equals 16 residues. Trimming removed 0 bases at V and 5 bases at J, with 16 bases between. CDR3 nucleotide sequence: TGTGCCAGCAGCCAAGAGGTCGGGAGAAATAGGGAGACCCAGTACTTC. Its translation: CASSQEVGRNRETQYF.

The rearrangement uses TRBV10-1 and TRBJ2-3; no clear D. The CDR3 consists of 13 residues. Trimming left V 0 bases short and J 5 bases short, with 6 bases between. The germline V gene encodes CDR1 WNHNN and CDR2 SYGVQD (reference sequence). Here the CDR3 reads CASSESRRDTQYF. CDR3 DNA sequence: TGCGCCAGCAGTGAGTCGAGAAGAGATACGCAGTATTTT.

The genes are TRBV14 and TRBJ1-3; D is possibly TRBD1 (5 bases). The CDR3 spans 14 residues. Germline V gene sequence: CDR1 SGHDN, CDR2 FVKESK. Trimming stripped 0 bases from V and 4 bases from J, with 7 bases between. For the CDR3, the DNA is TGTGCCAGCAGCCAAGAACCAGGGGGAAACACCATATATTTT. This codes for CASSQEPGGNTIYF.

The J gene is TRBJ2-2, the V gene TRBV19; 7 nucleotides line up with TRBD1. CDR1 is LNHDA and CDR2 is SQIVND in the germline V gene (reference sequence). Losses at the gene ends were 5 bases for V and 2 bases for J; bases not matched to a gene: 2. This CDR3 region has 14 residues. The chain's CDR3 is CASSGTANTGELFF. The CDR3 coding sequence is TGTGCCAGTAGTGGGACAGCTAACACCGGGGAGCTGTTTTTT. The full variable domain, completed using reference TRBV19 and TRBJ2-2, is DGGITQSPKYLFRKEGQNVTLSCEQNLNHDAMYWYRQDPGQGLRLIYYSQIVNDFQKGDIAEGYSVSREKKESFPLTVTSAQKNPTAFYLCASSGTANTGELFFGEGSRLTVL.

The chain links TRBV7-2 to TRBJ2-7; 10 nucleotides agree with TRBD1. V gave up 5 bases and J gave up 3 bases; unmatched junction bases: 4. The CDR3 is made up of 14 amino acids. CDR1 SGHTA and CDR2 FQGNSA come from the germline V gene. This chain's CDR3 is CASSRDRGDYEQYF. The CDR3 DNA reads as TGTGCCAGCAGCCGGGACAGGGGAGACTACGAGCAGTACTTC.

The rearrangement links TRBV19 to TRBJ1-1; D unclear. V was trimmed by 5 bases and J by 4 bases, leaving 14 bases between them. Germline V gene data show CDR1 as LNHDA and CDR2 as SQIVND (reference sequence). The length of the CDR3 is 14 residues. As DNA, the CDR3 is TGTGCCAGTAGTGTACAGTTGGTGGGCACTGAAGCTTTCTTT. Translated: CASSVQLVGTEAFF.

V gene TRBV9 combines with J gene TRBJ1-2; a weak D match, TRBD1 (6 bases). Trimming took 0 bases from V and 7 from J, leaving 19 bases between them. Germline CDR1 is SGDLS and CDR2 is YYNGEE. This CDR3 has 16 residues. The CDR3 DNA follows: TGTGCCAGCAGCGTAGAAATGGGTCAGGGGTTGACTGGCTACACCTTC. This encodes CASSVEMGQGLTGYTF.

This chain links TRBV7-3 with TRBJ1-1; perhaps TRBD1 as D (6 bases). Trimming removed 5 bases from V and 3 bases from J, with 19 bases in between. This CDR3 has 16 amino acids. In germline, CDR1 is SGHTA, CDR2 FQGTGA. CDR3 DNA sequence: TGTGCCAGCAGCCCAGAGCGGGGGCAGAGGGACACTGAAGCTTTCTTT. This encodes CASSPERGQRDTEAFF. Looking up the rest from reference TRBV7-3 and TRBJ1-1 gives the full variable domain: GAGVSQTPSNKVTEKGKYVELRCDPISGHTALYWYRQSLGQGPEFLIYFQGTGAADDSGLPNDRFFAVRPEGSVSTLKIQRTERGDSAVYLCASSPERGQRDTEAFFGQGTRLTVV.

This clone appeared once. The CDR3 DNA sequence: TGTGCCAGCAGCGTAGTTCCCGGGACTAGTCCCTACAATGAGCAGTTCTTC. It translates to CASSVVPGTSPYNEQFF. The J gene is TRBJ2-1, the V gene TRBV9, with 8 positions matching TRBD2. Germline lookup yields CDR1 SGDLS and CDR2 YYNGEE. The CDR3 is 17 residues long. Trimming cost V 0 bases and J 2 bases; bases outside gene matches: 7.

This clone is deemed medium-sized. The chain carries TRBV6-4 and TRBJ2-2; 9 nucleotides match TRBD2. The CDR3 is 15 amino acids. Trimming took 0 bases from V and 4 from J; bases not matched to a gene: 0. Germline V lookup: CDR1 MRHNA, CDR2 SNTAGT. The CDR3 reads CASSDSSGSTGELFF. In nucleotides, the CDR3 is TGTGCCAGCAGTGACTCTAGCGGGAGCACCGGGGAGCTGTTTTTT.

This clone was detected a few times. This rearrangement joins TRBV28 to TRBJ1-2, with 10 bases lining up with TRBD1. The CDR3 runs to 17 residues. In germline, CDR1 is MDHEN, CDR2 SYDVKM. V dropped 6 bases and J dropped 6; count of bases not matched to a gene: 16. The CDR3 DNA is TGTGCCAGCAGCCCACCGCAGGGACAGGGGTATAGGAATGGCTACACCTTC. Its translation: CASSPPQGQGYRNGYTF.

The genes are TRBV5-6 and TRBJ2-7, with 7 bases matching TRBD2. The CDR3 is 15 amino acids. Trimming at V came to 5 bases and at J to 4 bases, leaving 12 bases not matched to a gene. The germline V gene has CDR1 SGHDT and CDR2 YYEEEE. In DNA form, the CDR3 reads TGTGCCAGCAGTTTCCGACTAGCAGCTGTATACGAGCAGTACTTC. This translates into CASSFRLAAVYEQYF.

This chain connects TRBV9 to TRBJ1-4; D is perhaps TRBD1 (5 bases). Germline V gene lookup returns CDR1 SGDLS and CDR2 YYNGEE. V shed 4 bases and J shed 0 bases, with 13 bases lying between them. CDR3 length equals 16 residues. The CDR3 coding sequence is TGTGCCAGCAGCCCCCAGGGTGGGACAACTAATGAAAAACTGTTTTTT. This sequence encodes CASSPQGGTTNEKLFF.

The chain couples TRBV4-2 to TRBJ1-4, with TRBD1 identical over 9 bases. The germline CDR1 and CDR2 sequences are LGHNA and YNFKEQ. The CDR3 is 14 residues long. After removal of 3 bases from V and 8 bases from J, the junction contained 4 bases not matched to a gene. CDR3 sequence: CASSQDRGWEKLFF. DNA for the CDR3: TGTGCCAGCAGCCAGGACAGGGGATGGGAAAAACTGTTTTTT.

V gene TRBV5-1 combines with J gene TRBJ1-2; no firm D call. Trimming pared 2 bases from V and 7 bases from J, leaving 15 bases between. Germline CDR1 and CDR2: SGHRS and YFSETQ. This CDR3 spans 14 amino acids. The CDR3 sequence is CASSLTGSRFGYTF. CDR3 sequence (DNA): TGCGCCAGCAGCTTAACGGGATCTCGCTTTGGCTACACCTTC.

The rearrangement joins TRBV7-6 to TRBJ2-7; perhaps TRBD2 as D (6 bases). V was shortened by 1 base and J by 1 base, with 20 bases between the two germline ends. The germline V gene encodes CDR1 SGHVS and CDR2 FNYEAQ. This CDR3 region has 18 residues. CDR3 in amino acids: CASSLVGGLGGTSYEQYF. Here the CDR3 DNA reads TGTGCCAGCAGCTTAGTGGGGGGTCTGGGCGGGACTTCCTACGAGCAGTACTTC.

Points on this clone: The junction does not match germline at one end; this may be a read error. The V gene is TRBV7-7, the J gene TRBJ2-1; 7 bases line up with TRBD1. Germline V CDR1 and CDR2: SSHAT, FNYEAQ (reference sequence). The CDR3 has 12 residues. The CDR3 loop reads CASSYRGNEQFF. In DNA, the CDR3 is TGTGCTAGCAGCTACAGGGGCAATGAGCAGTTCTTC.